The 22 T cell receptor beta chains given below trace back to one sample, sequenced in a study of Ad26.COV2.S vaccination and SARS-CoV-2 variants. Treatment noted: roughly 20 received Ad26.COV2.S at low or high dose, single or two shots; 5 received placebo; per-sample allocation not given. Vaccine and placebo recipients were sampled on day 63 after the first injection. Method: immunoSEQ multiplex PCR; TCRdb's copy keeps in-frame clones and lacks some. The sample yields 300,000 to 400,000 clones, around nine tenths seen once. The sample was peripheral blood, taken in a trial of Ad26.COV2.S vaccine versus placebo. These receptors came from a person aged 18-65 years who received the Ad26.COV2.S COVID-19 vaccine or a placebo.

The rearrangement joins TRBV6-6 to TRBJ1-5; a possible D gene is TRBD1 (6 bases). Germline V CDR1 and CDR2: MNHNY, SVGAGI (reference sequence). There are 14 residues in the CDR3. V lost 2 bases, J lost 3 bases, and 8 bases lay in between. The chain's CDR3 is CASSYGTINQPQHF. In DNA, the CDR3 is TGTGCCAGCAGTTACGGGACAATCAATCAGCCCCAGCATTTT.

The gene calls are TRBV19 and TRBJ2-7; D gene ambiguous. Germline V gene data show CDR1 as LNHDA and CDR2 as SQIVND (reference sequence). Deletions cut 1 base from V and 7 bases from J, with 11 bases between. The CDR3 covers 13 residues. CDR3 nucleotides: TGTGCCAGTAGTATAGTAGCCCTCACTGAGCAGTACTTC. Its translation is CASSIVALTEQYF. The full variable domain, completed using reference TRBV19 and TRBJ2-7, is DGGITQSPKYLFRKEGQNVTLSCEQNLNHDAMYWYRQDPGQGLRLIYYSQIVNDFQKGDIAEGYSVSREKKESFPLTVTSAQKNPTAFYLCASSIVALTEQYFGPGTRLTVT.

The V and J genes are TRBV7-9 and TRBJ2-1, with no clear D. V was clipped by 5 bases and J by 8 bases, with 10 bases between them. The CDR3 contains 12 residues. Germline V gene sequence: CDR1 SEHNR, CDR2 FQNEAQ (reference sequence). CDR3 protein: CASSRTNYEQFF. CDR3 nucleotide sequence: TGTGCCAGCAGCCGCACCAACTATGAGCAGTTCTTC.

This chain uses TRBV2 with TRBJ2-1; 10 bases are a match to TRBD2. The germline gives CDR1 SNHLY, CDR2 FYNNEI. The CDR3 length is 19 residues. The V gene end was trimmed by 4 bases and the J gene end by 0 bases; junction bases not matched to a gene: 12. The CDR3 sequence is CASSVRVAGGLSSYNEQFF. In DNA, the CDR3 is TGTGCCAGCAGTGTGAGGGTAGCGGGGGGCCTAAGCTCCTACAATGAGCAGTTCTTC.

The V call is TRBV29-1, the J call TRBJ2-7; TRBD2 might be the D (6 bases). Looked up from germline, CDR1 is SQVTM and CDR2 is ANQGSEA. The CDR3 is 14 residues long. The V and J ends lost 0 bases and 1 base respectively, with 10 bases between them. The CDR3 is CSVEDRGKSYEQYF. Here the CDR3 DNA reads TGCAGCGTTGAAGATCGGGGGAAATCCTACGAGCAGTACTTC.

A remark on this clone: Other DNA variants within this sample encode the same CDR3. The rearrangement uses TRBV4-2 and TRBJ1-2, with 8 bases identical to TRBD1. CDR1 is LGHNA and CDR2 is YNFKEQ in the germline V gene. After removal of 1 base from V and 4 bases from J, the junction contained 2 bases not matched to a gene. The CDR3 extends over 14 amino acids. The CDR3 loop reads CASSQGTGPYGYTF. The CDR3 DNA sequence: TGTGCCAGCAGCCAAGGGACAGGGCCCTATGGCTACACCTTC.

The V and J genes are TRBV23-1 and TRBJ1-2, with 7 bases lining up with TRBD1. TRBV23-1 is assigned to the ORF class and has an uncertain function. CDR3 length equals 14 residues. With 4 bases clipped from V and 5 bases from J, the junction kept 7 bases outside the gene matches. The CDR3 is CASSLSGTAYGYTF. As DNA, the CDR3 is TGCGCCAGCAGTCTATCCGGGACAGCGTATGGCTACACCTTC.

The chain recombines TRBV3-1 (or the pseudogene TRBV3-2) with TRBJ1-5; D unclear. CDR3 length: 18 amino acids. CDR1 and CDR2 from the germline V gene are LGHDT and YNNKEL (reference sequence). Deletions cut 4 bases from V and 2 bases from J, with 21 bases between. The CDR3 coding sequence is TGTGCCAGCAGCCGCGAACCCGGACCTCAATCGGGCAATCAGCCCCAGCATTTT. This translates into CASSREPGPQSGNQPQHF.

Only a few counts were recorded for this clone. The chain is built from TRBV7-2 and TRBJ1-5; D gene unclear. In germline, CDR1 is SGHTA, CDR2 FQGNSA. This CDR3 contains 15 residues. The germline V and J ends were trimmed by 5 bases and 0 bases, with 11 bases remaining between them. The CDR3 sequence: CASSPALPSNQPQHF. CDR3 coding DNA: TGTGCCAGCAGCCCCGCCCTACCTAGCAATCAGCCCCAGCATTTT.

A remark on this clone: Mismatch with germline at one junction end may stem from a read error. V gene TRBV7-7 combines with J gene TRBJ2-5; 10 bases fit TRBD2. Germline lookup yields CDR1 SSHAT and CDR2 FNYEAQ (reference sequence). This CDR3 comprises 17 residues. CDR3 residues: CASSLGGSLAGEETQYF. DNA for the CDR3: TGTGCTAGCAGCTTAGGGGGATCTCTAGCGGGGGAAGAGACCCAGTACTTC.

This rearrangement joins TRBV7-9 to TRBJ1-5; no firm D call. The CDR3 covers 13 residues. V lost 0 bases, J lost 5 bases, and 5 bases lay in between. CDR1 and CDR2 (germline): SEHNR, FQNEAQ (reference sequence). The CDR3 region is CASSLAPHQPQHF. The CDR3 DNA follows: TGTGCCAGCAGCTTAGCCCCCCATCAGCCCCAGCATTTT.

CDR3 DNA sequence: TGCGCCAGCAGCCAAGATGGGACAGGGGTTGGTACTGAAGCTTTCTTT. Translation gives CASSQDGTGVGTEAFF. The gene calls are TRBV4-3 and TRBJ1-1; 10 bases map to TRBD1. J was trimmed by 5 bases and V by 0 bases; bases with no gene match: 6. The V gene's germline CDR1 is LGHNA and CDR2 YSLEER. The CDR3 runs 16 residues.

CDR3 protein: CATSDPGQINIQYF. In DNA form, the CDR3 reads TGTGCCACCAGTGATCCGGGACAGATTAACATTCAGTACTTC. This sequence joins TRBV24-1 and TRBJ2-4, with TRBD1 matching 7 bases. V was pared by 3 bases and J by 7 bases, with 5 bases of the junction left unmatched. This CDR3 has 14 residues. Germline V lookup: CDR1 KGHDR, CDR2 SFDVKD.

The chain is built from TRBV5-4 and TRBJ1-4; D is possibly TRBD1 (5 bases). Germline-derived CDR1 and CDR2 are SGHNT and YYREEE (reference sequence). Trimming left V 0 bases short and J 3 bases short, with 9 bases between. CDR3 length: 15 residues. DNA of the CDR3: TGTGCCAGCAGCTTGGCTGGCAGGGCTAATGAAAAACTGTTTTTT. Its translation: CASSLAGRANEKLFF.

This clone was seen a handful of times. The chain recombines TRBV27 with TRBJ2-1; 8 bases line up with TRBD1. Germline lookup yields CDR1 MNHEY and CDR2 SMNVEV (reference sequence). J lost 9 bases, V lost 2 bases, and 3 bases had no gene match. This CDR3 region has 13 residues. The CDR3 sequence is CASSLTGGVEQFF. The CDR3 DNA reads as TGTGCCAGCAGTTTAACAGGGGGAGTTGAGCAGTTCTTC.

The chain is built from TRBV9 and TRBJ2-1; D perhaps matches TRBD2 (5 bases). V lost 8 bases and J 7 bases, leaving 16 bases between the germline ends. CDR1 and CDR2 (germline): SGDLS, YYNGEE. The CDR3 runs 13 residues. CDR3 protein: CARRRVGVNEQFF. The CDR3 coding sequence is TGTGCCAGGCGAAGGGTCGGGGTTAATGAGCAGTTCTTC. Filled out from reference TRBV9 and TRBJ2-1, the complete variable domain reads DSGVTQTPKHLITATGQRVTLRCSPRSGDLSVYWYQQSLDQGLQFLIQYYNGEERAKGNILERFSAQQFPDLHSELNLSSLELGDSALYFCARRRVGVNEQFFGPGTRLTVL.

V and J are TRBV7-6 and TRBJ1-1; D is unclear. Germline V lookup: CDR1 SGHVS, CDR2 FNYEAQ. Between the trimmed V and J ends, which lost 1 base and 3 bases, there was a span of 12 bases. The CDR3 is made up of 15 amino acids. The CDR3: CASSLDWNGYTEAFF. CDR3 sequence (DNA): TGTGCCAGCAGCTTAGATTGGAATGGCTACACTGAAGCTTTCTTT.

This chain links TRBV4-3 with TRBJ2-4; the D is unclear. Germline CDR1 reads LGHNA; CDR2 reads YSLEER. V lost 0 bases to trimming and J lost 7 bases, with 7 bases between them. The CDR3 consists of 13 residues. The CDR3 DNA follows: TGCGCCAGCAGCCAAGATCTAATTAACATTCAGTACTTC. This sequence encodes CASSQDLINIQYF.

The rearrangement joins TRBV5-6 to TRBJ1-2; D gene unclear. The length of the CDR3 is 12 residues. V lost 5 bases and J 4 bases, leaving 9 bases between the germline ends. Germline V gene data show CDR1 as SGHDT and CDR2 as YYEEEE. The CDR3 is CASSLTFYGYTF. The CDR3 DNA reads as TGTGCCAGCAGTCTCACGTTCTATGGCTACACCTTC. Full variable domain (remainder filled in from reference TRBV5-6 and TRBJ1-2): DAGVTQSPTHLIKTRGQQVTLRCSPKSGHDTVSWYQQALGQGPQFIFQYYEEEERQRGNFPDRFSGHQFPNYSSELNVNALLLGDSALYLCASSLTFYGYTFGSGTRLTVV.

Comment on this clone: This specimen includes other DNA sequences encoding the same CDR3. This rearrangement joins TRBV27 to TRBJ1-2; D unresolved. CDR1 and CDR2 (germline): MNHEY, SMNVEV (reference sequence). The V end lost 0 bases, the J end lost 2 bases, and 7 bases lay between the germline ends. The CDR3 contains 14 residues. CDR3: CASSLSRRNYGYTF. CDR3 bases: TGTGCCAGCAGTTTATCGAGACGGAACTATGGCTACACCTTC.

The chain has TRBV5-1 and TRBJ2-7; 7 bases agree with TRBD1. The CDR3 sequence is 13 residues long. The junction had 6 bases not matched to a gene; V was cut back by 4 bases and J by 5 bases. Germline loops: CDR1 SGHRS, CDR2 YFSETQ. The CDR3 spells CASSRRQGDEQYF. The CDR3 DNA reads as TGCGCCAGCAGCCGGCGACAGGGTGACGAGCAGTACTTC.

The chain employs TRBV23-1 and TRBJ1-5; D uncertain. TRBV23-1 is an ORF, with its function uncertain. CDR3 size: 15 residues. V lost 0 bases and J 3 bases, leaving 9 bases between the germline ends. The CDR3 DNA sequence: TGCGCCAGCAGTCAATCGAGGAGGGCCAATCAGCCCCAGCATTTT. Translation gives CASSQSRRANQPQHF.